This T cell receptor beta chain was obtained from a study of PD-L1 blockade in urothelial cancer. As for the study in general: Analysis of the blood was performed 3 weeks (second dose) and 6 weeks after treatment start.

Urothelial carcinoma, locally advanced or metastatic, affected the patients. Produced via immunoSEQ multiplex PCR; TCRdb's table is partial and in-frame only. This repertoire shows roughly 60,000 clones, approximately 80% found once; its top ten account for 4% to 5.5%. A single count supports this clone. Source: PBMCs, taken around atezolizumab (anti-PD-L1) treatment. The sequence was collected from a man between 65 and 79 years old with urothelial cancer.

CDR3 amino acids: CATSRARQGSGYTF. DNA for the CDR3: TGTGCCACCAGCAGAGCGCGCCAGGGGTCCGGCTACACCTTC. The V call is TRBV15, the J call TRBJ1-2; D possibly corresponds to TRBD1 (6 bases). The germline V gene encodes CDR1 LNHNV and CDR2 YYDKDF (reference sequence). The CDR3 consists of 14 residues. V was pared by 1 base and J by 8 bases, with 14 bases between. Full variable domain (outside the CDR3, taken from reference TRBV15 and TRBJ1-2): DAMVIQNPRYQVTQFGKPVTLSCSQTLNHNVMYWYQQKSSQAPKLLFHYYDKDFNNEADTPDNFQSRRPNTSFCFLDIRSPGLGDTAMYLCATSRARQGSGYTFGSGTRLTVV.